This section outlines one TCR beta chain sequence together with its context. CDR3 length: 13 amino acids. Trimming removed 0 bases from V and 7 bases from J, with 7 bases in between. Looked up from germline, CDR1 is SGHRS and CDR2 is YFSETQ. What was amplified from RNA transcripts were TCR beta CDR3 regions. During a first-round RT-PCR of the TCR CDR3, the HTBI primer set was used. MiXCR was run by TCRdb on the multiplex PCR reads, yielding one entry per CDR3 protein. The sample lists about 720,000 distinct CDR3 sequences, approximately 18% occurring once. The data were taken from a study of T cells in Graves' hyperthyroidism and ophthalmopathy. Patients aged 18 to 65 with hyperthyroidism were newly diagnosed, with duration under 2 months. Not enrolled were patients with uncontrolled infection, other autoimmune disease, pregnancy or lactation. The diagnostic basis comprised clinical symptoms, serum thyroxine and TRAb, thyroid ultrasound and orbital computed tomography.

This TCR came from a woman aged 45-59 years with Graves' hyperthyroidism that later progressed to Graves' ophthalmopathy. The sample comprised blood. V usage is TRBV5-1 and J usage is TRBJ1-4, with unresolved D. CDR3 nucleotides: TGCGCCAGCAGCTTGGTTGGGAGTGAAAAACTGTTTTTT. It encodes CASSLVGSEKLFF.